The 14 T cell receptor beta chains below come from one sample, sequenced in a study of shared clonotypes between healthy human individuals. Only CD45RO-negative cells positively selected for CCR7 counted as naive CD8 cells, so terminally differentiated effector memory CD45RA+ cells were excluded. Only in-frame clones appear in the TCRdb table, and some are missing; sequencing was by immunoSEQ multiplex PCR. The sample records more than 2 million clones, roughly 94% being singletons. Sequencing was carried out using naive CD8+ T cells sorted from blood. The receptor set was obtained from a man aged 18 to 29 in good health.

This clone was observed many times. The V gene is TRBV18, the J gene TRBJ2-7; 8 bases align to TRBD1. V lost 3 bases, J lost 6 bases, and 10 bases stayed unmatched. Germline CDR1 reads KGHSH; CDR2 reads LQKENI. The CDR3 spans 15 residues. The CDR3 loop reads CASSPSTGEFGEQYF. The DNA for the CDR3 is TGTGCCAGCTCACCTTCGACAGGGGAATTTGGCGAGCAGTACTTC. Based on the CDR3 plus reference TRBV18 and TRBJ2-7, the full variable domain is NAGVMQNPRHLVRRRGQEARLRCSPMKGHSHVYWYRQLPEEGLKFMVYLQKENIIDESGMPKERFSAEFPKEGPSILRIQQVVRGDSAAYFCASSPSTGEFGEQYFGPGTRLTVT.

On this clone itself: Other DNA sequences within the sample encode an identical CDR3. The rearrangement uses TRBV27 and TRBJ1-6, with TRBD1 matching 8 bases. CDR1 is MNHEY, CDR2 SMNVEV, per germline (reference sequence). This CDR3 has 15 residues. J was trimmed by 10 bases and V by 0 bases; bases with no gene match: 5. The CDR3: CASSLSQGANSPLHF. In DNA, the CDR3 is TGTGCCAGCAGTTTATCGCAGGGGGCGAACTCACCCCTCCACTTT.

The chain carries TRBV5-6 and TRBJ2-2; 16 nucleotides agree with TRBD2. The junction had 6 bases not matched to a gene; V was cut back by 0 bases and J by 4 bases. The CDR3 is made up of 19 amino acids. The germline CDR1 and CDR2 sequences are SGHDT and YYEEEE. The CDR3 loop reads CASSLEGLAGGPITGELFF. The CDR3 nucleotides are TGTGCCAGCAGCTTGGAGGGACTAGCGGGAGGGCCGATCACCGGGGAGCTGTTTTTT.

This clone was counted only a few times. The same CDR3 arises from other DNA sequences in this sample as well. V usage is TRBV30 and J usage is TRBJ1-1; D is perhaps TRBD1 (5 bases). With 2 bases removed from V and 5 bases from J, the gap between germline ends came to 6 bases. Germline CDR1 and CDR2: GTSNPN and SVGIG (reference sequence). The CDR3 length is 11 residues. The CDR3 spells CAWSRGTEAFF. Here the CDR3 DNA reads TGTGCCTGGAGTAGGGGAACTGAAGCTTTCTTT.

The chain combines TRBV6-4 with TRBJ1-6; perhaps TRBD1 as D (6 bases). The CDR3 is made up of 18 amino acids. Germline CDR1 reads MRHNA; CDR2 reads SNTAGT. The V gene lost 10 bases and the J gene lost 3 bases, with 25 bases spanning the gap. CDR3 in amino acids: CAKQKAEVKGVYNSPLHF. The CDR3 region has the DNA TGTGCCAAACAAAAAGCAGAGGTCAAGGGGGTCTATAATTCACCCCTCCACTTT.

The DNA for the CDR3 is TGTGCCAGCTTCCCCCTAGGGTATCGAGAGACCCAGTACTTC. Protein: CASFPLGYRETQYF. J is TRBJ2-5 and V is TRBV28, with D uncertain. The germline gives CDR1 MDHEN, CDR2 SYDVKM. The CDR3 is 14 residues long. The V end lost 8 bases, the J end lost 4 bases, and 17 bases lay between the germline ends.

The rearrangement uses TRBV5-1 and TRBJ2-7; 8 positions match TRBD1. Germline V gene sequence: CDR1 SGHRS, CDR2 YFSETQ. The ends lost 3 bases at V and 0 bases at J; junction bases unmatched: 5. This CDR3 contains 15 residues. In nucleotides, the CDR3 is TGCGCCAGCAGCTGGGACAGGTTAAGCTCCTACGAGCAGTACTTC. Protein sequence: CASSWDRLSSYEQYF.

Concerning this clone: This specimen includes other DNA sequences encoding the same CDR3. This chain joins TRBV7-8 and TRBJ2-7; unclear D gene. CDR3 length: 11 residues. V lost 1 base and J 5 bases, leaving 3 bases between the germline ends. Germline lookup yields CDR1 SGHVS and CDR2 FQNEAQ. Here the CDR3 reads CASSLGDEQYF. Written as DNA, the CDR3 is TGTGCCAGCAGCTTAGGTGACGAGCAGTACTTC.

The chain carries TRBV29-1 and TRBJ1-2; D gene ambiguous. CDR1 SQVTM and CDR2 ANQGSEA come from the germline V gene. The ends were cut back, 4 bases at V and 5 bases at J, with 8 bases in the middle. This CDR3 is 11 amino acids long. CDR3 coding DNA: TGCAGCGTTGCCTCCCTTTATGGCTACACCTTC. Translating gives CSVASLYGYTF.

This sequence joins TRBV4-1 and TRBJ2-3, with D possibly TRBD1 on 5 matching bases. The CDR3 has 13 amino acids. In germline, CDR1 is MGHRA, CDR2 YSYEKL. V was pared by 2 bases and J by 9 bases, with 12 bases between. This CDR3 reads CASSQLFWGTQYF. The DNA of the CDR3 is TGCGCCAGCAGCCAATTATTCTGGGGCACGCAGTATTTT.

A note on this clone: Other nucleotide sequences from this sample produce the same CDR3. J is TRBJ2-7 and V is TRBV28; D is uncertain. The V end lost 3 bases, the J end lost 4 bases, and 7 bases lay between the germline ends. The germline CDR1 and CDR2 sequences are MDHEN and SYDVKM. This CDR3 comprises 12 residues. CDR3 sequence: CASSLEGYEQYF. The DNA for the CDR3 is TGTGCCAGCAGTTTGGAAGGGTACGAGCAGTACTTC.

The chain employs TRBV28 and TRBJ2-1, with D uncertain. The CDR3 is made up of 14 amino acids. Germline V gives CDR1 MDHEN, CDR2 SYDVKM. V lost 6 bases and J 7 bases, leaving 16 bases between the germline ends. The CDR3 nucleotides read TGTGCCAGCAGGGGTTCAACTTTATGGAATGAGCAGTTCTTC. It translates to CASRGSTLWNEQFF.

The CDR3 loop reads CASSPWGSGGWEKLFF. The DNA for the CDR3 is TGTGCCAGCTCACCATGGGGGTCGGGAGGTTGGGAAAAACTGTTTTTT. This rearrangement joins TRBV18 to TRBJ1-4; perhaps TRBD1 as D (5 bases). The CDR3 is made up of 16 amino acids. V lost 2 bases and J 8 bases, leaving 18 bases between the germline ends. Germline-derived CDR1 and CDR2 are KGHSH and LQKENI.

The CDR3 DNA follows: TGTGCCAGCAGCCGAGCGGGAGGGCCTGGGGATGAGCAGTTCTTC. This encodes CASSRAGGPGDEQFF. V usage is TRBV13 and J usage is TRBJ2-1, with 10 bases matching TRBD2. Germline CDR1 PRHDT, CDR2 FYEKMQ (reference sequence). J lost 8 bases, V lost 5 bases, and 9 bases had no gene match. The CDR3 is made up of 15 amino acids.